The rows below give T cell receptor beta chains drawn from one sample of a study of blood T cells in healthy people across ages. MiXCR, run by TCRdb on the 5' RACE reads, gives a single entry per CDR3 protein. In the table there are hundreds of thousands of distinct CDR3 sequences, about 27% of which are singletons. These data also featured in a second study, about T cells of mothers and their children.

Input material: blood. These receptors all stem from a boy between 2 and 15 years old in good health. Both conserved end residues are trimmed from each CDR3.

cdr3_aa: SVAGGRGGYT; j_call: TRBJ1-2; v_call: TRBV29-1
cdr3_aa: ASKQGEGQETRY; j_call: TRBJ2-5; v_call: TRBV12-3/TRBV12-4
cdr3_aa: ASSRVGGPGTEH; j_call: TRBJ1-5; v_call: TRBV7-2
cdr3_aa: ASSSPDRGTYEQY; j_call: TRBJ2-7; v_call: TRBV7-9
cdr3_aa: ASSLARGFQPQH; j_call: TRBJ1-5; v_call: TRBV12-3/TRBV12-4
cdr3_aa: ASRAGTDYEQY; j_call: .; v_call: TRBV6-5
cdr3_aa: ASSFSSKRGDTQY; j_call: TRBJ2-3; v_call: TRBV5-1
cdr3_aa: ASSPGGTPTDTQY; j_call: TRBJ2-3; v_call: TRBV9
cdr3_aa: SALLAGSTDTQY; j_call: TRBJ2-3; v_call: TRBV20-1
cdr3_aa: ASSLAGGRVKF; j_call: TRBJ2-7; v_call: TRBV7-9
cdr3_aa: ASSSPGAAQETQY; j_call: TRBJ2-5; v_call: TRBV5-1
cdr3_aa: ASSAAGMNTEAF; j_call: TRBJ1-1; v_call: TRBV5-1
cdr3_aa: SVAGDRGAEKLF; j_call: TRBJ1-4; v_call: TRBV29-1